Listed here are 7 T cell receptor beta chains from one sample, sequenced in a study of technical replicates of blood from a few donors. Clones were read by immunoSEQ multiplex PCR, and TCRdb kept only the in-frame ones, dropping some. Of tens of thousands of clones detected, around 96% appear once; the ten largest clones hold approximately 0.37%. Source material: T cells isolated from PBMCs. The receptor source for this set is a human donor in good health.

This sequence joins TRBV28 and TRBJ1-2; 7 bases map to TRBD1. The junction had 4 bases not matched to a gene; V was cut back by 5 bases and J by 4 bases. This CDR3 comprises 13 residues. Germline lookup yields CDR1 MDHEN and CDR2 SYDVKM. The CDR3 DNA reads as TGTGCCAGCAGTACCCAGGGGGTCTATGGCTACACCTTC. This sequence encodes CASSTQGVYGYTF.

The chain recombines TRBV9 with TRBJ1-3, with D perhaps matching TRBD1 (6 bases). The CDR3 runs to 15 residues. Germline V gene data show CDR1 as SGDLS and CDR2 as YYNGEE. V lost 3 bases to trimming and J lost 2 bases, with 12 bases between them. The CDR3: CASSATGTPGNTIYF. The CDR3 bases are TGTGCCAGCAGCGCAACAGGGACCCCTGGAAACACCATATATTTT.

This chain links TRBV19 with TRBJ1-1, with 8 bases aligning to TRBD1. The CDR3 has 15 amino acids. V lost 7 bases, J lost 4 bases, and 11 bases stayed unmatched. Germline loops: CDR1 LNHDA, CDR2 SQIVND (reference sequence). This CDR3 reads CASTVSRGRTTEAFF. CDR3 bases: TGTGCCAGTACAGTATCCAGGGGGCGGACCACTGAAGCTTTCTTT.

J is TRBJ1-1 and V is TRBV12-5; no reliable D call. Trimming stripped 7 bases from V and 1 base from J, with 7 bases between. The CDR3 totals 12 residues. Germline loops: CDR1 LGHNT, CDR2 FRNRAP. DNA for the CDR3: TGTGCTAGTGCGGTGTGGAACACTGAAGCTTTCTTT. Amino acids: CASAVWNTEAFF.

The V and J genes are TRBV10-1 and TRBJ2-1; 15 nucleotides align to TRBD2. The CDR3 sequence is 16 residues long. The V gene's germline CDR1 is WNHNN and CDR2 SYGVQD (reference sequence). V lost 3 bases to trimming and J lost 5 bases; unmatched junction nucleotides: 2. The CDR3 loop is CASSDWTSGRDNEQFF. The CDR3 DNA is TGCGCCAGCAGTGATTGGACTAGCGGGAGGGACAATGAGCAGTTCTTC.

The rearrangement uses TRBV25-1 and TRBJ2-1, with TRBD2 as a possible D gene (5 bases). In germline, CDR1 is MGHDK, CDR2 SYGVNS. This CDR3 has 11 amino acids. The germline V and J ends were trimmed by 5 bases and 8 bases, with 7 bases remaining between them. The CDR3 region has the DNA TGTGCCAGCAGTTCGCGGGATGAGCAGTTCTTC. Translation gives CASSSRDEQFF.

The chain couples TRBV5-1 to TRBJ2-7; D might be TRBD2 (6 bases). Germline V gene data show CDR1 as SGHRS and CDR2 as YFSETQ. The CDR3 covers 15 residues. Deletions cut 1 base from V and 4 bases from J, with 15 bases between. The CDR3: CASSLTSGVGYEQYF. DNA of the CDR3: TGCGCCAGCAGCTTGACTTCGGGAGTGGGGTACGAGCAGTACTTC.